Given below is one TCR beta chain in context. Its antigen is not identified. Here immunoSEQ multiplex PCR was the method, and the copy in TCRdb shows in-frame clones only, minus some. Of around 110,000 clones listed, 90% are singletons. This sample was taken from a study of OX40 agonist ivuxolimab in advanced cancers. Between the trimmed V and J ends, which lost 8 bases and 5 bases, there was a span of 10 bases. Germline V gives CDR1 MNHNY, CDR2 SVGAGI (reference sequence). This CDR3 has 12 residues. Findings and limits, study-wide: Doses of 0.1 to 3.0 mg/kg were accompanied by clonal expansion of CD4+ and CD8+ blood T cells by week 6.

This clonotype was sampled from an adult with an advanced solid tumor such as melanoma, head and neck, liver or kidney cancer. The gene calls are TRBV6-6 and TRBJ1-5; no clear D gene. The sample in question was CD4+ or CD8+ T cells sorted from blood, obtained in a trial of the OX40 agonist ivuxolimab. The CDR3 sequence: CASGPPDQPQHF. The CDR3 DNA follows: TGTGCCAGCGGCCCGCCTGATCAGCCCCAGCATTTT.